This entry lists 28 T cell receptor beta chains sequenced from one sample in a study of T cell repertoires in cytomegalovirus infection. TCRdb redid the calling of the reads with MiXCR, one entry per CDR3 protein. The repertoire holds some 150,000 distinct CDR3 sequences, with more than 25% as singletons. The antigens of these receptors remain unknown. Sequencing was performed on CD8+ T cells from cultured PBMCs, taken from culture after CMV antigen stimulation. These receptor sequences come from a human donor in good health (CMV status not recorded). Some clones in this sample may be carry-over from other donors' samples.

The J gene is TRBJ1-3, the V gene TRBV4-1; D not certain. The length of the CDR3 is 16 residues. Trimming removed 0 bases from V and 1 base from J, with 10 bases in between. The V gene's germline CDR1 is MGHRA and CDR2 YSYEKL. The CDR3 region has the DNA TGCGCCAGCAGCCAAGATCTGGGATTGTCTGGAAACACCATATATTTT. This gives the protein CASSQDLGLSGNTIYF.

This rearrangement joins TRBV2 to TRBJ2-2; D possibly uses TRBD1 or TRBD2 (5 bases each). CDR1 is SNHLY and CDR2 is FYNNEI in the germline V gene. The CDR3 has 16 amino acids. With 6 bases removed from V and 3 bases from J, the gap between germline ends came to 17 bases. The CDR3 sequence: CASSTRDRRYTGELFF. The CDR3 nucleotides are TGTGCCAGCAGCACCCGGGACCGGAGGTACACCGGGGAGCTGTTTTTT.

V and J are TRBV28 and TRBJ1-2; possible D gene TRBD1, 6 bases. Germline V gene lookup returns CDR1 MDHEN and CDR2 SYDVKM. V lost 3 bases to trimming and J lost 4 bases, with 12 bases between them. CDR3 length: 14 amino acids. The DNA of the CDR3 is TGTGCCAGCAGTTTTCCGGGGGCGGTCTATGGCTACACCTTC. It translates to CASSFPGAVYGYTF.

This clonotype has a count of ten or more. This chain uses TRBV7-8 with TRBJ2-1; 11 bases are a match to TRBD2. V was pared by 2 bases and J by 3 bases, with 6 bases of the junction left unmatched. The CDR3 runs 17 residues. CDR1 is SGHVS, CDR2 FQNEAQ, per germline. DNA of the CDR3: TGTGCCAGCAGCTTATCGTCTAGCGGGGGGTTCTACAATGAGCAGTTCTTC. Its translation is CASSLSSSGGFYNEQFF.

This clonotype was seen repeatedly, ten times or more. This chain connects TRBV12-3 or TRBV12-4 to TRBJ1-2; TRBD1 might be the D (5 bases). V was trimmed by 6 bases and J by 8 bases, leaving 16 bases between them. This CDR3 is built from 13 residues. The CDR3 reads CASRLQGFEGYTF. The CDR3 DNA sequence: TGTGCCAGCAGGCTTCAGGGATTTGAAGGCTACACCTTC.

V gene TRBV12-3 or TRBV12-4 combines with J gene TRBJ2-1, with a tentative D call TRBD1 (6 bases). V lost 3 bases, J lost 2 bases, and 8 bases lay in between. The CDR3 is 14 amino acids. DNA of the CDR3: TGTGCCAGCAGTTTCCAGGGGCCCTACAATGAGCAGTTCTTC. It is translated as CASSFQGPYNEQFF.

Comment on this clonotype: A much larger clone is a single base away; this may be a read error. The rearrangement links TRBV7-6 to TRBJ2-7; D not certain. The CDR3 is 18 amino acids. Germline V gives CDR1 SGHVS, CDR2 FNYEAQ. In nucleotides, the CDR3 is TGTGCCAGCGGCTTGGAAATTGGGATCTCCTCATCCTCCTACGAGCAGTACTTC. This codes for CASGLEIGISSSSYEQYF.

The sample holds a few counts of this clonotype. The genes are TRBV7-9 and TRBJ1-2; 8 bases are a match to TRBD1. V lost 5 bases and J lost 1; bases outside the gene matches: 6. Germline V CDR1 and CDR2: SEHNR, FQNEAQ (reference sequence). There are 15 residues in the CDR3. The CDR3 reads CASSPPGQVNYGYTF. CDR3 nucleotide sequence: TGTGCCAGCAGCCCGCCGGGACAGGTTAACTATGGCTACACCTTC.

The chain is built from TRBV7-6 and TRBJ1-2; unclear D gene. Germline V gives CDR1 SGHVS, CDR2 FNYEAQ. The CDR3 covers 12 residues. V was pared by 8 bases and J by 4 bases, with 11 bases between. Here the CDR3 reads CASLGGAYGYTF. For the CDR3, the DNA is TGTGCCAGCCTGGGAGGCGCCTATGGCTACACCTTC.

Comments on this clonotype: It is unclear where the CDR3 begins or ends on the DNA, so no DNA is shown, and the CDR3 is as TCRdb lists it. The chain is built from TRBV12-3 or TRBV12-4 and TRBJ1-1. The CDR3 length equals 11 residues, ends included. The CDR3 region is CASSILAEAFF.

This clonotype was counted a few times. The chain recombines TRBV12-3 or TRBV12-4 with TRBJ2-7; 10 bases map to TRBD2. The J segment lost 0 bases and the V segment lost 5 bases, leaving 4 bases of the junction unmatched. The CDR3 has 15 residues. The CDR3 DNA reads TGTGCCAGCAGTCCAATAGCGGGGGGCTCCTACGAGCAGTACTTC. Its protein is CASSPIAGGSYEQYF.

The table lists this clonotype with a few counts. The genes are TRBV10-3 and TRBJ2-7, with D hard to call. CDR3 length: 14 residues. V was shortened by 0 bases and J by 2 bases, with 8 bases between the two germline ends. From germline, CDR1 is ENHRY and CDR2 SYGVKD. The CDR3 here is CAISESKFTYEQYF. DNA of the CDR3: TGTGCCATCAGTGAGTCGAAGTTTACCTACGAGCAGTACTTC.

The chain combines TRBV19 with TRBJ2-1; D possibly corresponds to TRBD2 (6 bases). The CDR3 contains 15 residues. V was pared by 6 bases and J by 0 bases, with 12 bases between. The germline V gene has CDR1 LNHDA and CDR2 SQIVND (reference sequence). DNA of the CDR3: TGTGCCAGTAGGCGGGACGGAGGCTCCTACAATGAGCAGTTCTTC. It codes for CASRRDGGSYNEQFF.

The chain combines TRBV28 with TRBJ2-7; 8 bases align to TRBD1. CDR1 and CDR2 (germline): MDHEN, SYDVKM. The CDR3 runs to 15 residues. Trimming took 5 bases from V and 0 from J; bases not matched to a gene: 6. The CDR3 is CASSAGTGFSYEQYF. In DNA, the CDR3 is TGTGCCAGCAGTGCTGGGACAGGATTCTCCTACGAGCAGTACTTC.

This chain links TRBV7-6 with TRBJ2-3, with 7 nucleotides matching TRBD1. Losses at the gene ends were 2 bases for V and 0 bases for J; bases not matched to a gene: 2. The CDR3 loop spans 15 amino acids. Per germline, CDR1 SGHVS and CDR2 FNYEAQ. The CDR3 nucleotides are TGTGCCAGCAGCTTAACAGGGGACAGCACAGATACGCAGTATTTT. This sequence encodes CASSLTGDSTDTQYF.

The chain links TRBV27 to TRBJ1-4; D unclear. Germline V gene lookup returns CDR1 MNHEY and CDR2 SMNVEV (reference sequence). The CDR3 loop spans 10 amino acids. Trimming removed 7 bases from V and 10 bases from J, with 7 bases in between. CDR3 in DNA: TGTGCCAGCAACCGGGGAAAACTGTTTTTT. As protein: CASNRGKLFF.

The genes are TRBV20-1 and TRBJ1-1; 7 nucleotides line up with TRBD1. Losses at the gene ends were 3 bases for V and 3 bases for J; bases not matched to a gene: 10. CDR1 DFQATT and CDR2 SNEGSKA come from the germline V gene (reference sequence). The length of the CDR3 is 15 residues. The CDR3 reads CSASPQGGPDTEAFF. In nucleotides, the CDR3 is TGCAGTGCTAGTCCCCAGGGGGGGCCGGACACTGAAGCTTTCTTT.

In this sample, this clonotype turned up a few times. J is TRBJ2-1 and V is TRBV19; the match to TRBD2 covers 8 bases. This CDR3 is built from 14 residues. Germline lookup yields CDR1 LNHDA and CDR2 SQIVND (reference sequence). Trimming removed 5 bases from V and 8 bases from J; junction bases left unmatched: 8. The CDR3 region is CASSVHGGADEQFF. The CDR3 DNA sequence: TGTGCCAGTAGTGTTCACGGGGGGGCCGATGAGCAGTTCTTC.

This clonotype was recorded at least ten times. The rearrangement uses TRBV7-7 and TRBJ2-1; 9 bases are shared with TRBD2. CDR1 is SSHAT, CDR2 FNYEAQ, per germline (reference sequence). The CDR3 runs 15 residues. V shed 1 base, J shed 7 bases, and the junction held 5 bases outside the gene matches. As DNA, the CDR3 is TGTGCCAGCAGCTTAGTGGCGGGGGGGCCAAATGAGCAGTTCTTC. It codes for CASSLVAGGPNEQFF.

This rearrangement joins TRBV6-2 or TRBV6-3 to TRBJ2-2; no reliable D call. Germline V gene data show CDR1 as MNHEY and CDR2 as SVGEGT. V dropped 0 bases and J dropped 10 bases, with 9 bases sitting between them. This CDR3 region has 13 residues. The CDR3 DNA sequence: TGTGCCAGCAGTTACTCGAATCCTGAGGAGCTGTTTTTT. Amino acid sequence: CASSYSNPEELFF.

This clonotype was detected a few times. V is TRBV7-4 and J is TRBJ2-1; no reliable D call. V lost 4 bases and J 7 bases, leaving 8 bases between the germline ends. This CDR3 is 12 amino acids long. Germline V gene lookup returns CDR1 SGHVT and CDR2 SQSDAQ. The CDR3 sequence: CASSSPLNEQFF. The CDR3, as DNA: TGTGCCAGCAGCTCTCCGTTGAATGAGCAGTTCTTC.

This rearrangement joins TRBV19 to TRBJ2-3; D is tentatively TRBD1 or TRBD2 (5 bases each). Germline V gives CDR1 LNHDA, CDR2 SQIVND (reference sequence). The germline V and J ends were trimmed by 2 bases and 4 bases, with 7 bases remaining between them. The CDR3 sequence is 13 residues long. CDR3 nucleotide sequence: TGTGCCAGTAGTATAACGGGGCCAGATACGCAGTATTTT. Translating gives CASSITGPDTQYF.

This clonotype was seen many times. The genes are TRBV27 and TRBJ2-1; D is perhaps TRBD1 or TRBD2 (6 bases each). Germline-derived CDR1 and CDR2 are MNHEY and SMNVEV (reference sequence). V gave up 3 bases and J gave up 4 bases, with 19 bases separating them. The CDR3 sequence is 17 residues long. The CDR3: CASSFGGAGLGYNEQFF. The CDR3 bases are TGTGCCAGCAGTTTCGGGGGCGCAGGACTCGGATACAATGAGCAGTTCTTC.

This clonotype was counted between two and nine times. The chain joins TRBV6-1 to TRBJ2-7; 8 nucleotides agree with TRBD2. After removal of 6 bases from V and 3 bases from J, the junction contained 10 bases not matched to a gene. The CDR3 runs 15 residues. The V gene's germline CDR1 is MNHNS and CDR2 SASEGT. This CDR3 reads CASSPFGGGNYEQYF. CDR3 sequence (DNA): TGTGCCAGCAGCCCTTTCGGCGGGGGGAACTACGAGCAGTACTTC.

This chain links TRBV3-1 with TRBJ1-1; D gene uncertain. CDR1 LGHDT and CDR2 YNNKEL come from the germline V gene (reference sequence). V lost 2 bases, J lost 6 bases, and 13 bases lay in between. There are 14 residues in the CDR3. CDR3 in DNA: TGTGCCAGCAGCCAAAACCTGGGAGGCGCTGAAGCTTTCTTT. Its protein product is CASSQNLGGAEAFF.

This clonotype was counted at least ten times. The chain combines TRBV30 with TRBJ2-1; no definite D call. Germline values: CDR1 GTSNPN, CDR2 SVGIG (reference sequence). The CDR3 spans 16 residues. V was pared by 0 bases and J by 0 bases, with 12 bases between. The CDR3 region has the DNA TGTGCCTGGAGTGTACCGGGCAAGAGCTCCTACAATGAGCAGTTCTTC. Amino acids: CAWSVPGKSSYNEQFF. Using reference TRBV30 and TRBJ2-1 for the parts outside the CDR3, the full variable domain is SQTIHQWPATLVQPVGSPLSLECTVEGTSNPNLYWYRQAAGRGLQLLFYSVGIGQISSEVPQNLSASRPQDRQFILSSKKLLLSDSGFYLCAWSVPGKSSYNEQFFGPGTRLTVL.

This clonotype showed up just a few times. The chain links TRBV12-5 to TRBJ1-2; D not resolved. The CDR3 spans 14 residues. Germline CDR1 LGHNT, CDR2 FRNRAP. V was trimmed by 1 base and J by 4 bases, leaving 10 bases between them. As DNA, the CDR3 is TGTGCTAGTGGTTTGGGTGGTGATGCCTATGGCTACACCTTC. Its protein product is CASGLGGDAYGYTF. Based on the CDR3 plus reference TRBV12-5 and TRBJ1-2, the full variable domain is DARVTQTPRHKVTEMGQEVTMRCQPILGHNTVFWYRQTMMQGLELLAYFRNRAPLDDSGMPKDRFSAEMPDATLATLKIQPSEPRDSAVYFCASGLGGDAYGYTFGSGTRLTVV.

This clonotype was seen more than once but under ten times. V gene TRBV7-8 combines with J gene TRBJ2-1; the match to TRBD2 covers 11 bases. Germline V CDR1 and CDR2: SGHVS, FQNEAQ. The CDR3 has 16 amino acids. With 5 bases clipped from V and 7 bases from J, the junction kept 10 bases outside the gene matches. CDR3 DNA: TGTGCCAGCAGCCTTCTATCTAGCGGGGGGACGAATGAGCAGTTCTTC. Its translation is CASSLLSSGGTNEQFF.